These T cell receptor beta chains were read from a single sample in a study of blood T cell repertoires in COVID-19. Sequencing was performed with immunoSEQ multiplex PCR; in TCRdb, only in-frame clones are kept and a portion is missing. The table has approximately 240,000 clones, around 82% seen once. Sequencing used peripheral blood. Receptors were obtained from a woman in her fifties or sixties with acute or convalescent COVID-19. Both conserved end residues are part of each CDR3. The D gene is left open where the match is weak. For some rows the clone size is stated as once, few or many, or as a class when expanded; others skip it.

v_call	clone_size	j_call	d_call	cdr3_aa	cdr3_nt
TRBV9	NA	TRBJ2-1	NA	CASTLGAGEYNEQFF	TGTGCCAGCACCCTGGGGGCGGGGGAATACAATGAGCAGTTCTTC
TRBV10-3	NA	TRBJ2-2	NA	CASGIGIQTGELFF	TGTGCCTCGGGGATTGGGATTCAGACCGGGGAGCTGTTTTTT
TRBV5-1	NA	TRBJ2-7	NA	CASSFQSDSEQYF	TGCGCCAGCAGCTTCCAATCAGATTCCGAGCAGTACTTC
TRBV6-5	NA	TRBJ2-1	TRBD2	CASSYSGGFSYNEQFF	TGTGCCAGCAGTTATAGCGGGGGTTTCTCCTACAATGAGCAGTTCTTC
TRBV5-1	NA	TRBJ2-3	TRBD2	CASSLEASGGADTQYF	TGCGCCAGCAGCTTGGAAGCTAGCGGGGGGGCCGATACGCAGTATTTT
TRBV18	NA	TRBJ1-5	NA	CASSPPGQPQHF	TGTGCCAGCTCACCACCGGGCCAGCCCCAGCATTTT
TRBV4-1	NA	TRBJ2-1	TRBD2	CASSQVGLAGGKSSYNEQFF	TGCGCCAGCAGCCAAGTTGGACTAGCGGGGGGGAAAAGCTCCTACAATGAGCAGTTCTTC
TRBV25-1	NA	TRBJ1-4	TRBD1	CASSEHRGRVEKLFF	TGTGCCAGCAGTGAACACAGGGGTAGGGTTGAAAAACTGTTTTTT
TRBV5-1	NA	TRBJ2-1	TRBD1	CASSPGQGAYNEQFF	TGCGCCAGCAGCCCGGGACAGGGGGCGTACAATGAGCAGTTCTTC
TRBV5-4	NA	TRBJ2-7	TRBD1	CASSPGTGLYEQYF	TGTGCCAGCAGTCCCGGGACAGGGCTCTACGAGCAGTACTTC
TRBV6-5	NA	TRBJ1-2	TRBD1	CASSLRGFGYTF	TGTGCCAGCAGTCTCAGGGGGTTCGGCTACACCTTC
TRBV30	NA	TRBJ1-2	NA	CAWSARSGYTF	TGTGCCTGGAGTGCCCGTAGTGGCTACACCTTC
TRBV28	NA	TRBJ2-7	TRBD1	CASRTGGRSYEQYF	TGTGCCAGCCGGACAGGGGGCAGGTCCTACGAGCAGTACTTC
TRBV7-2	once	TRBJ1-5	NA	CASSQDRGNQPQHF	TGTGCCAGCAGCCAGGACAGAGGCAATCAGCCCCAGCATTTT
TRBV6-6	NA	TRBJ2-1	TRBD2	CASTIAGGTHYNEQFF	TGTGCCAGCACTATAGCGGGGGGGACCCACTACAATGAGCAGTTCTTC
TRBV11-3	NA	TRBJ2-1	NA	CASSLGSGSYNEQFF	TGTGCCAGCAGCTTAGGGTCGGGGTCCTACAATGAGCAGTTCTTC
TRBV6-1	NA	TRBJ1-5	NA	CASSDRRGSQPQHF	TGTGCCAGCAGTGATAGGAGGGGCTCTCAGCCCCAGCATTTT
TRBV5-1	NA	TRBJ1-1	NA	CASSLSGLPTEAFF	TGCGCCAGCAGCTTGTCAGGCCTACCCACTGAAGCTTTCTTT
TRBV5-1	few	TRBJ2-7	TRBD1	CASSQGQGTYEQYF	TGCGCCAGCAGCCAAGGACAGGGGACCTACGAGCAGTACTTC
TRBV7-9	NA	TRBJ2-3	TRBD2	CASSSGTSGGSDTQYF	TGTGCCAGCAGCTCCGGGACTAGCGGGGGAAGTGATACGCAGTATTTT
TRBV5-1	NA	TRBJ1-2	NA	CASSLDRAGGYTF	TGCGCCAGCAGCTTGGACAGGGCAGGGGGCTACACCTTC
TRBV24-1	few	TRBJ1-6	TRBD1	CATSVGGDLNSPLHF	TGTGCCACCAGTGTAGGGGGCGACTTAAATTCACCCCTCCACTTT
TRBV6-5	NA	TRBJ1-2	NA	CASSSQTGAGYGYTF	TGTGCCAGCAGTAGTCAGACAGGCGCAGGATATGGCTACACCTTC
TRBV9	once	TRBJ2-7	TRBD1	CASSAGTGQGNYEQYF	TGTGCCAGCAGCGCTGGTACGGGACAGGGTAACTACGAGCAGTACTTC
TRBV11-3	NA	TRBJ2-3	TRBD2	CASSLGGTSTSDTQYF	TGTGCCAGCAGCTTAGGTGGGACTAGCACGTCAGATACGCAGTATTTT
TRBV28	NA	TRBJ1-1	NA	CASSGALNTEAFF	TGTGCCAGCAGTGGGGCGTTAAACACTGAAGCTTTCTTT
TRBV18	many	TRBJ1-1	TRBD1	CASSRGQESEAFF	TGTGCCAGCTCACGGGGACAGGAGTCTGAAGCTTTCTTT
TRBV5-1	once	TRBJ1-3	TRBD1	CASSLRGTGTSRAGNTIYF	TGCGCCAGCAGCTTGCGGGGGACAGGGACCAGTCGTGCTGGAAACACCATATATTTT
TRBV4-2	NA	TRBJ2-1	NA	CASSQDGAGGYNEQFF	TGTGCCAGCAGCCAAGATGGAGCGGGTGGCTACAATGAGCAGTTCTTC
TRBV7-3	once	TRBJ2-2	TRBD1	CASSFELGGNTGELFF	TGTGCCAGCAGCTTTGAGTTAGGGGGCAACACCGGGGAGCTGTTTTTT
TRBV5-1	NA	TRBJ1-1	NA	CASSRDSAVNTEAFF	TGCGCCAGCAGCCGAGACTCGGCGGTGAACACTGAAGCTTTCTTT
TRBV13	NA	TRBJ2-4	TRBD2	CASSYRGGFSLAKNIQYF	TGTGCCAGCAGCTACCGGGGGGGCTTTTCTCTAGCCAAAAACATTCAGTACTTC
TRBV27	NA	TRBJ2-1	TRBD2	CASSRGLAGDNEQFF	TGTGCCAGCAGTCGAGGACTAGCGGGGGACAATGAGCAGTTCTTC
TRBV7-7	NA	TRBJ2-1	TRBD2	CASSLSPSGDLNEQFF	TGTGCCAGCAGCTTAAGTCCTAGCGGGGACCTCAATGAGCAGTTCTTC
TRBV7-9	NA	TRBJ2-3	NA	CASSPGGHSTDTQYF	TGTGCCAGCTCCCCGGGGGGACACAGCACAGATACGCAGTATTTT
TRBV3-1/TRBV3-2	NA	TRBJ2-1	TRBD1	CASSPTGADYNEQFF	TGTGCCAGCAGCCCTACAGGGGCGGATTACAATGAGCAGTTCTTC
TRBV19	once	TRBJ1-2	TRBD1	CASSARTGAIPLYGYTF	TGTGCCAGTAGTGCCCGGACAGGGGCAATTCCATTATATGGCTACACCTTC
TRBV4-3	once	TRBJ2-3	NA	CASSQRGGKLGTDTQYF	TGCGCCAGCAGCCAAAGGGGAGGAAAGCTGGGCACAGATACGCAGTATTTT
TRBV30	NA	TRBJ1-1	NA	CAWINRVGTEAFF	TGTGCCTGGATCAACAGGGTTGGCACTGAAGCTTTCTTT
TRBV7-7	NA	TRBJ2-5	TRBD2	CASSASGGGETQYF	TGTGCCAGCAGCGCGAGCGGGGGAGGCGAGACCCAGTACTTC
TRBV5-1	NA	TRBJ2-5	NA	CASSFSGKSQETQYF	TGCGCCAGCAGCTTTTCGGGGAAATCACAAGAGACCCAGTACTTC
TRBV18	few	TRBJ1-2	NA	CASSLNGGGPEGF	TGTGCCAGCTCACTAAATGGAGGAGGACCTGAGGGCTTC
TRBV11-3	NA	TRBJ2-1	TRBD2	CASSLGTINEQFF	TGTGCCAGCAGCTTGGGGACTATCAATGAGCAGTTCTTC
TRBV30	NA	TRBJ1-2	TRBD1	CAWSVPGGVFVGGYTF	TGTGCCTGGAGTGTGCCAGGGGGCGTTTTTGTGGGCGGCTACACCTTC
TRBV6-5	NA	TRBJ1-2	NA	CASSRRGYGYTF	TGTGCCAGCAGCCGACGGGGGTATGGCTACACCTTC
TRBV7-8	NA	TRBJ1-1	TRBD1	CASSLRDRGTNTEAFF	TGTGCCAGCAGCCTAAGGGACAGAGGAACGAACACTGAAGCTTTCTTT
TRBV28	NA	TRBJ1-2	NA	CASSLPLTGYGYTF	TGTGCCAGCAGTCTCCCCCTGACAGGCTATGGCTACACCTTC
TRBV20-1	once	TRBJ1-1	NA	CSATHQGAFF	TGCAGTGCCACACATCAGGGGGCTTTCTTT
TRBV3-1/TRBV3-2	NA	TRBJ1-2	TRBD1	CASSRPPGGCGYTF	TGTGCCAGCAGCCGGCCTCCAGGGGGATGCGGCTACACCTTC
TRBV6-2/TRBV6-3	NA	TRBJ2-3	TRBD2	CASSYSIAGEYTDTQYF	TGTGCCAGCAGTTACTCGATAGCGGGGGAATACACAGATACGCAGTATTTT
TRBV9	NA	TRBJ1-1	NA	CASSVEERDYTEAFF	TGTGCCAGCAGCGTAGAGGAGCGGGATTACACTGAAGCTTTCTTT
TRBV9	NA	TRBJ2-1	TRBD2	CASSVVERGAYNEQFF	TGTGCCAGCAGCGTAGTGGAGCGGGGGGCCTACAATGAGCAGTTCTTC
TRBV3-1/TRBV3-2	NA	TRBJ2-5	TRBD1	CASSQPDRDPGTQYF	TGTGCCAGCAGCCAACCCGACAGGGATCCGGGGACCCAGTACTTC
TRBV7-9	NA	TRBJ2-2	TRBD2	CASSPGLAGGRANTGELFF	TGTGCCAGCAGCCCGGGACTAGCGGGGGGTCGCGCGAACACCGGGGAGCTGTTTTTT
TRBV7-2	NA	TRBJ1-2	TRBD1	CASSLPNRGRFGYTF	TGTGCCAGCAGCCTACCGAACAGGGGGCGATTTGGCTACACCTTC